This entry features one T cell receptor (beta chain) sequence. Its antigen is currently unknown. This may come from a read error, since a much larger clone is one base off. This likely comes from a read error, as the CDR3 has no conserved phenylalanine or tryptophan at its end. This record belongs to a study of glioma-infiltrating T cells. TCR alpha and beta CDR3 regions were amplified from RNA using iRepertoire nested multiplex PCR. Tissue mRNA or PBMC total RNA, about 90-450 ng, went into one-step reverse transcription and amplification. TCRdb itself ran the multiplex PCR reads through MiXCR, one entry per CDR3 protein. The sample has about 94,000 distinct CDR3 sequences, 20% to 25% seen once. CDR1 and CDR2 (germline): KGHSH, LQKENI. The CDR3 consists of 14 residues. The ends lost 3 bases at V and 3 bases at J; junction bases unmatched: 1. Study results and caveats: Very few CDR3 sequences were shared between tissue and blood. Gliomas, especially low-grade, showed above-expected tissue-blood divergence; non-neoplastic patients showed below.

The chain employs TRBV18 and TRBJ2-7; 11 nucleotides agree with TRBD1. Sequencing was performed on glioma tissue, nonneoplastic brain tissue, or PBMCs (not recorded which). This TCR was recovered from a human donor with low-grade glioma or glioblastoma, undergoing nonglioma brain surgery, or in good health (not recorded which). The CDR3 region has the DNA TGTGCCAGCTCACCCGGGACAGGGGGCTACGAGCAGTACCTC. Translation gives CASSPGTGGYEQYL.